Below, 13 T cell receptor beta chains from the same sample are listed, as sequenced in a study of radiotherapy plus CTLA-4 blockade in lung cancer. Clones were read by immunoSEQ multiplex PCR, and TCRdb kept only the in-frame ones, dropping some. The sample carries over 100,000 clones, roughly 86% recorded once. The source material was peripheral blood, sampled from a patient treated with radiotherapy plus ipilimumab. The origin of the receptors is a human donor with non-small cell lung cancer that progressed on radiotherapy plus ipilimumab. Some clones in this sample may be carry-over from other donors' samples.

The chain has TRBV9 and TRBJ2-1; D is unresolved. Looked up from germline, CDR1 is SGDLS and CDR2 is YYNGEE. Trimming removed 3 bases at V and 2 bases at J, with 12 bases between. This CDR3 is built from 15 residues. CDR3 residues: CASSESSLPYNEQFF. The DNA for the CDR3 is TGTGCCAGCAGCGAGTCGAGTCTACCCTACAATGAGCAGTTCTTC.

This chain links TRBV15 with TRBJ2-3; 11 positions match TRBD2. This CDR3 spans 15 amino acids. Germline-derived CDR1 and CDR2 are LNHNV and YYDKDF (reference sequence). The V segment lost 0 bases and the J segment 4 bases; nucleotides outside the gene matches: 0. CDR3 in DNA: TGTGCCACCAGCAGAGATAGCGGGGGGGCAGATACGCAGTATTTT. Its translation: CATSRDSGGADTQYF.

V and J are TRBV4-3 and TRBJ1-4, with a possible D match to TRBD1 (6 bases). Germline loops: CDR1 LGHNA, CDR2 YSLEER. Between the trimmed V and J ends, which lost 1 base and 7 bases, there was a span of 13 bases. The CDR3 spans 15 residues. Here the CDR3 reads CASSQVRQAVEKLFF. The CDR3 bases are TGCGCCAGCAGCCAAGTCAGACAGGCCGTTGAAAAACTGTTTTTT.

V and J are TRBV5-1 and TRBJ2-5, with TRBD2 matching 9 bases. Germline V gene lookup returns CDR1 SGHRS and CDR2 YFSETQ. After removal of 0 bases from V and 5 bases from J, the junction contained 8 bases not matched to a gene. CDR3 length: 16 residues. CDR3 protein: CASSLEAGGPFETQYF. CDR3 sequence (DNA): TGCGCCAGCAGCTTGGAGGCGGGGGGGCCGTTCGAGACCCAGTACTTC.

V and J are TRBV5-6 and TRBJ1-3; weak D call: TRBD1 (6 bases). V shed 0 bases and J shed 4 bases, with 8 bases lying between them. From germline, CDR1 is SGHDT and CDR2 YYEEEE. This CDR3 is 14 amino acids long. CDR3 sequence (DNA): TGTGCCAGCAGCTTGGGGACAGTCGGAAACACCATATATTTT. Translation: CASSLGTVGNTIYF. The full variable domain, rest sourced from reference TRBV5-6 and TRBJ1-3, is DAGVTQSPTHLIKTRGQQVTLRCSPKSGHDTVSWYQQALGQGPQFIFQYYEEEERQRGNFPDRFSGHQFPNYSSELNVNALLLGDSALYLCASSLGTVGNTIYFGEGSWLTVV.

This clone showed up just once. This chain uses TRBV7-2 with TRBJ2-1; 8 nucleotides align to TRBD2. Germline assignment: CDR1 SGHTA and CDR2 FQGNSA. Trimming removed 5 bases from V and 10 bases from J; junction bases left unmatched: 13. The CDR3 spans 15 residues. Here the CDR3 DNA reads TGTGCCAGCAGCGCCGCTAGCGGGCTGTTTAGAGAGCAGTTCTTC. Amino acids: CASSAASGLFREQFF.

The V and J genes are TRBV7-3 and TRBJ2-1; 8 nucleotides match TRBD2. Germline trimming cut 1 base from V and 9 bases from J; bases unmatched to any gene: 8. The CDR3 is made up of 15 amino acids. CDR1 and CDR2 (germline): SGHTA, FQGTGA. Here the CDR3 DNA reads TGTGCCAGCAGCTTAAAGTCGGGGGGGCCGAGTGAGCAGTTCTTC. Its protein is CASSLKSGGPSEQFF. The whole variable domain, filled in from reference TRBV7-3 and TRBJ2-1, reads GAGVSQTPSNKVTEKGKYVELRCDPISGHTALYWYRQSLGQGPEFLIYFQGTGAADDSGLPNDRFFAVRPEGSVSTLKIQRTERGDSAVYLCASSLKSGGPSEQFFGPGTRLTVL.

This chain uses TRBV6-5 with TRBJ1-1; D is possibly TRBD1 (5 bases). The CDR3 length is 12 residues. Deletions cut 2 bases from V and 7 bases from J, with 8 bases between. In germline, CDR1 is MNHEY, CDR2 SVGAGI. The chain's CDR3 is CASSYRGFEAFF. CDR3 DNA: TGTGCCAGCAGTTACAGGGGTTTTGAAGCTTTCTTT.

The chain employs TRBV7-9 and TRBJ1-1; TRBD1 aligns across 10 bases. CDR1 is SEHNR, CDR2 FQNEAQ, per germline (reference sequence). J gave up 11 bases and V 6 bases, and 6 bases lay outside the gene matches. The CDR3 totals 12 residues. CDR3 loop: CASSPGQGTAFF. The CDR3 nucleotides read TGTGCCAGCAGTCCGGGACAGGGGACGGCTTTCTTT.

The J gene is TRBJ1-1, the V gene TRBV7-8; D might be TRBD1 (6 bases). Germline assignment: CDR1 SGHVS and CDR2 FQNEAQ. CDR3 length: 14 residues. V lost 5 bases and J 8 bases, leaving 18 bases between the germline ends. CDR3 protein: CASSDPRTVWEAFF. CDR3 coding DNA: TGTGCCAGCAGCGATCCAAGGACAGTCTGGGAAGCTTTCTTT.

The chain combines TRBV28 with TRBJ2-1; 13 nucleotides match TRBD2. With 5 bases clipped from V and 13 bases from J, the junction kept 8 bases outside the gene matches. Germline CDR1 is MDHEN and CDR2 is SYDVKM. The CDR3 contains 14 residues. In nucleotides, the CDR3 is TGTGCCAGCAGTACAACCGGGACTAGCGGGGCTCAGTTCTTC. Translation gives CASSTTGTSGAQFF.

CDR3 residues: CASSVAGSYEQYF. CDR3 sequence (DNA): TGTGCCAGCAGTGTAGCGGGGAGCTACGAGCAGTACTTC. This chain joins TRBV2 and TRBJ2-7; 8 nucleotides align to TRBD2. This CDR3 is 13 amino acids long. Germline V lookup: CDR1 SNHLY, CDR2 FYNNEI. The junction had 2 bases not matched to a gene; V was cut back by 4 bases and J by 3 bases.

The rearrangement joins TRBV7-2 to TRBJ1-1, with no clear D. Trimming removed 1 base from V and 4 bases from J, with 10 bases in between. This CDR3 is built from 14 residues. Germline V gives CDR1 SGHTA, CDR2 FQGNSA. CDR3 amino acids: CASSLDLMGTEAFF. In DNA, the CDR3 is TGTGCCAGCAGCTTAGACTTGATGGGCACTGAAGCTTTCTTT.